The clone carrying this TCR beta chain was seen many times. The data are from a study of spatial heterogeneity in lung cancer. Looking at the study overall: As counted in raw reads, each unique TCR and UMI combination appeared more than ten times on average.

CDR1 and CDR2 from the germline V gene are SGHRS and YFSETQ. V lost 3 bases and J lost 2; bases outside the gene matches: 3. The CDR3 sequence is 16 residues long. As for time point: sample taken at primary tumor resection. Sequencing was performed on whole RNA extracted from tumor and nontumor lung tissue, or from frozen PBMC, and the material was left unsorted. One entry per CDR3 protein results from TCRdb running MiXCR on the 5' RACE reads. The repertoire holds 65,000 to 85,000 distinct CDR3 sequences, with 15% to 25% as singletons. Sequenced here: PBMCs, sampled at surgery. V is TRBV5-1 and J is TRBJ2-3; 13 bases map to TRBD2. This sequence originates from a male donor with early-stage non-small cell lung cancer. Written as DNA, the CDR3 is TGCGCCAGCAGCTCCGGGACTAGCGGGACCACAGATACGCAGTATTTT. Translation: CASSSGTSGTTDTQYF.